These T cell receptor beta chains were read from a single sample in a study of cytomegalovirus exposure and HLA in healthy donors. Clones were sequenced by immunoSEQ multiplex PCR, and TCRdb holds only the in-frame ones, with some missing. The repertoire holds about 94,000 clones, with 50% to 75% as singletons. The specimen was PBMCs. The origin of the receptors is a man younger than 40 in good health and CMV-seronegative. Both conserved end residues are trimmed from each CDR3. Fields, in order: V gene, CDR3 protein.

TRBV28 | ASSRGETQY
TRBV19 | ASNVGWDSLTDTQY
TRBV9 | ASSVGERTGVAVDTQY
TRBV5-3 | ARSLGTGDLVNCTDTQY
TRBV5-4 | ASTLYTGGHYEQY
TRBV4-1 | ASSQGQVQETQY
TRBV7-9 | ASSPTPTNEYEQY
TRBV4-3 | ASSHRDSQNYEQY
TRBV28 | ASTSTWEQGLHNEQF
TRBV7-9 | ASSTGTGVAQPQH
TRBV7-3 | ASSPTGIGTEAF
TRBV30 | AWDSNTQY
TRBV28 | ASSLAGVAFRGYNEQF
TRBV25-1 | ASSMVNFGNSGNTIY
TRBV5-8 | ASRPPGSGNTIY
TRBV18 | ASSPPGVRETQY
TRBV11-2 | ASSFQGGSLSGNTIY
TRBV29-1 | SAIDRGTQY
TRBV4-3 | ASSQVTSGGVDTQY
TRBV2 | ASSGQRGINSPLH
TRBV7-9 | STRGPNTEAF
TRBV28 | ASSYDRGRKTQY
TRBV6-4 | ASRGDSPNSPLH
TRBV11-2 | ASSLDPPPSSYNEQF
TRBV6-4 | ASSKKGRGRTYSNQPQH
TRBV9 | ASSVAGQDVSNQPQH
TRBV28 | ASRLLRGTSYNSPLH
TRBV5-6 | ASSLAMGSSEQF
TRBV20-1 | RALGGETQY
TRBV7-9 | ASSPDTYGYT
TRBV7-3 | ASSSTTSTTGELF
TRBV27 | ASSQRGPSYEQY
TRBV5-1 | ASGPRGQGASEQY
TRBV5-4 | ASSFWASGLETQY